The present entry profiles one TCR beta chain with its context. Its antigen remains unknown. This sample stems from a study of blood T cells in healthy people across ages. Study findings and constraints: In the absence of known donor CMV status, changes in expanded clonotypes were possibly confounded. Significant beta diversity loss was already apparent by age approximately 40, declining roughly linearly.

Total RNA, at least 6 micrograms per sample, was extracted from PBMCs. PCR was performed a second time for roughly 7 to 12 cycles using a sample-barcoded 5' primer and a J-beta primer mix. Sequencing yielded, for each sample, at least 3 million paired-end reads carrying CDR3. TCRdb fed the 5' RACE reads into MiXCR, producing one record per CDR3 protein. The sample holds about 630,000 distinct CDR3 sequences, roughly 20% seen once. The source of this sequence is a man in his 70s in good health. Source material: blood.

CDR3 coding DNA: TGCGCCAGCAGCTTGGGACCCCGCGGAGGCGAGCAGTTCTTC. Translated, it gives CASSLGPRGGEQFF. The J gene is TRBJ2-1, the V gene TRBV5-1; TRBD2 might be the D (5 bases). The CDR3 runs to 14 residues. Germline V CDR1 and CDR2: SGHRS, YFSETQ. V shed 0 bases and J shed 10 bases, with 14 bases lying between them. Combining the CDR3 with reference TRBV5-1 and TRBJ2-1 gives the whole variable domain KAGVTQTPRYLIKTRGQQVTLSCSPISGHRSVSWYQQTPGQGLQFLFEYFSETQRNKGNFPGRFSGRQFSNSRSEMNVSTLELGDSALYLCASSLGPRGGEQFFGPGTRLTVL.